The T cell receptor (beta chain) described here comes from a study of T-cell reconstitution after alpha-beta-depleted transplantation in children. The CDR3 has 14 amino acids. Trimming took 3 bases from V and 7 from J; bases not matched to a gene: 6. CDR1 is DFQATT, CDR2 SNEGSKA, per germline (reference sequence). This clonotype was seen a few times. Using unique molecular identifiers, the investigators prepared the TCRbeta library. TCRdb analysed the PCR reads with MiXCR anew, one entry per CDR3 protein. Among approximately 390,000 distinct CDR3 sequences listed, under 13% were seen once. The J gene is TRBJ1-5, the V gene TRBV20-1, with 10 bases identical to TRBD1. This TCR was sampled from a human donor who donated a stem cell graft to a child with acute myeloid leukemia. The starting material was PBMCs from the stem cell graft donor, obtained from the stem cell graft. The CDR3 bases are TGCAGTGCTAGGGACAGGGGGACGGGGCAGCCCCAGCATTTT. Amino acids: CSARDRGTGQPQHF.